In its sample, the clone carrying this TCR beta chain was seen a few times. Its target is unknown. The sample originates from a study of molecular identifiers for immune sequencing clone quantification. Study-wide results and limits: Over 97% of CMV-specific effector molecules, but under 1% of naive ones, were in clones above 20 copies.

MiXCR, run by TCRdb on the PCR reads, gives a single entry per CDR3 protein. The table has 400,000 to 600,000 distinct CDR3 sequences, 25% seen once. CDR3 length equals 14 residues. The germline V gene encodes CDR1 LGHNA and CDR2 YSLEER. The ends lost 0 bases at V and 7 bases at J; junction bases unmatched: 2. The chain employs TRBV4-3 and TRBJ2-2, with 7 bases lining up with TRBD2. Sample: naive CD8+ T cells from blood, with Jurkat cell RNA spiked in. The subset is: FACS-sorted CD8+CD4-CCR7+CD45RA+ naive T cells. The clonotype comes from a human donor in good health. Some libraries in this study had Jurkat cell RNA spiked in. The CDR3 sequence: CASSQDRGVGELFF. CDR3 coding DNA: TGCGCCAGCAGCCAAGATCGGGGGGTCGGGGAGCTGTTTTTT.